The clone carrying this T cell receptor beta chain was recorded at least ten times. The antigen is unknown. This record belongs to a study of T cells in Graves' hyperthyroidism and ophthalmopathy. Study conclusions and caveats: Ophthalmopathy was distinguished from stable hyperthyroidism by 13 V-J signatures.

The CDR3 is 16 amino acids. CDR1 and CDR2 from the germline V gene are SGHKS and YYEKEE (reference sequence). The V and J ends lost 1 base and 3 bases respectively, with 17 bases between them. What was amplified from RNA transcripts were TCR beta CDR3 regions. The primer set for the first-round RT-PCR of the TCR CDR3 was HTBI. One entry per CDR3 protein, called by TCRdb with MiXCR from the multiplex PCR reads. The profile covers hundreds of thousands of distinct CDR3 sequences, with roughly 15% appearing a single time and approximately 16% taken by the ten largest. This clonotype was sampled from a young woman with Graves' ophthalmopathy. The chain carries TRBV5-5 and TRBJ2-7; D gene unclear. Sequencing used blood. DNA of the CDR3: TGTGCCAGCAGCTTGCCCGATGGTGTAATGGGCTACGAGCAGTACTTC. Its translation: CASSLPDGVMGYEQYF.